The clone carrying this TCR beta chain has only one observation. Its antigen is as yet unknown. This record comes from a study of cytomegalovirus exposure and HLA in healthy donors. The PCR ran on 60 Vbeta and 13 Jbeta primers. Sequencing used immunoSEQ multiplex PCR; TCRdb keeps in-frame clones, though not all of them. The table includes under 200,000 clones, around 82% detected once. Study-level results: In a later analysis, DRB1 alleles had the most associated TCRs; HLA-C alleles the fewest.

Germline values: CDR1 MNHNS, CDR2 SASEGT. This CDR3 is 13 amino acids long. The junction had 5 bases not matched to a gene; V was cut back by 9 bases and J by 1 base. This chain connects TRBV6-1 to TRBJ2-5, with TRBD2 matching 7 bases. The sequence derives from a man between 60 and 75 years old in good health and CMV-seronegative. The sequencing input was PBMCs. The CDR3 DNA reads TGTGCCAGTAAGATAGCGGGCCAAGAGACCCAGTACTTC. As protein: CASKIAGQETQYF.